This T cell receptor (beta chain) was observed in a study of shared clonotypes between healthy human individuals. Produced via immunoSEQ multiplex PCR; TCRdb's table is partial and in-frame only. The sample lists around 500,000 clones, around 85% occurring once. This CDR3 spans 15 amino acids. Germline lookup yields CDR1 SGHRS and CDR2 YFSETQ. A remark on this clone: This sequence is one base from a far larger clone and is likely a read error.

The genes are TRBV5-1 and TRBJ2-2, with D unresolved. The specimen was PBMCs. The sequence was collected from a woman aged 40 to 50 in good health. Some clones in this sample may be carry-over from other donors' samples. The CDR3 spells CASSLDPGNTVELFF. CDR3 DNA sequence: TGCGCCAGCAGCTTGGACCCCGGTAACACCGTGGAGCTGTTTTTT.